This paragraph reports one T cell receptor (beta chain). Its target is not known. Germline CDR1 reads MDHEN; CDR2 reads SYDVKM. This CDR3 has 15 residues. The trim removed 8 bases at V and 2 bases at J, leaving 9 bases unmatched. The data derive from a study of shared clonotypes between healthy human individuals. Study-wide context: Serving as donors were a couple of women and a few men, whose ages spanned 18 to 49. Used for every donor were three CD4 naive, three CD4 memory, two CD8 naive and one CD8 memory plate.

A deep-level run was used for the assay. Clones were sequenced by immunoSEQ multiplex PCR, and TCRdb holds only the in-frame ones, with some missing. The profile shows some 2,100,000 clones, 85% to 95% of them singletons. Naive CD8 cells lacked CD45RO, underwent positive selection for CCR7 and left out terminally differentiated effector memory CD45RA+ cells. Findings and limits, study-wide: Donor clonotype sharing was expected to depend on sequencing depth.

The sample was naive CD8+ T cells from PBMCs. The V call is TRBV28, the J call TRBJ1-1; 9 nucleotides agree with TRBD1. This receptor was obtained from a young man in good health. Some clones in this sample may be carry-over from other donors' samples. The CDR3 DNA sequence: TGTGCCAGCGGCCCGGGGGGACAGGGTAACACTGAAGCTTTCTTT. Its protein product is CASGPGGQGNTEAFF.